This T cell receptor (beta chain) comes out of a study of blood T cell repertoires in COVID-19. Profiling relied on immunoSEQ multiplex PCR, and the TCRdb table lists in-frame clones only, not all of them. Here the sample spans nearly 350,000 clones, about 90% being singletons. CDR3 length: 16 amino acids. V gave up 4 bases and J gave up 1 base, with 19 bases separating them. Germline CDR1 and CDR2: SQVTM and ANQGSEA. This clone has more than one count but fewer than ten. The clonotype originates from a woman in her 30s who had recovered from COVID-19. This sequence joins TRBV29-1 and TRBJ1-1, with a tentative D call TRBD1 (5 bases). Sequencing was carried out using PBMCs or T cells enriched from blood (not recorded which). The CDR3 DNA reads as TGCAGCGTTGCATACCCCGGTGGGGGGAGGAACACTGAAGCTTTCTTT. Protein: CSVAYPGGGRNTEAFF.